One and the same sample provided the 5 T cell receptor beta chains below, sequenced in a study of T cells after yellow fever vaccination. Using its own MiXCR run on the 5' RACE reads, TCRdb lists one record per CDR3 protein. This repertoire shows about 74,000 distinct CDR3 sequences, roughly 6.9% found once; its top ten account for 35%. The sample consisted of CD8+ T cells sorted from PBMCs, taken 5 days after the first yellow fever vaccination. The receptors here all came from a young man who received the YFV17D yellow fever vaccine.

This clonotype has at least ten counts. The V gene is TRBV4-1, the J gene TRBJ1-5; 7 nucleotides agree with TRBD1. Germline values: CDR1 MGHRA, CDR2 YSYEKL. With V trimmed by 1 base and J by 2 bases, 2 bases remained unmatched. This CDR3 contains 15 residues. In DNA form, the CDR3 reads TGCGCCAGCAGCCAAGGTCAGGGGGGCAATCAGCCCCAGCATTTT. Translation: CASSQGQGGNQPQHF.

This clonotype was found a few times. The rearrangement uses TRBV20-1 and TRBJ1-5; D is undetermined. The CDR3 sequence is 13 residues long. V lost 6 bases and J 3 bases, leaving 12 bases between the germline ends. CDR1 is DFQATT and CDR2 is SNEGSKA in the germline V gene (reference sequence). The CDR3 protein is CSAKAGFNQPQHF. The CDR3 bases are TGCAGTGCCAAGGCTGGGTTCAATCAGCCCCAGCATTTT.

The chain uses TRBV2 and TRBJ2-7; a weak D match, TRBD2 (6 bases). The CDR3 is made up of 12 amino acids. Germline V gene data show CDR1 as SNHLY and CDR2 as FYNNEI. In DNA, the CDR3 is TGTGCCAGCATTGAACTGGGGGGACTGCAGTACGTC. This encodes CASIELGGLQYV.

The chain is built from TRBV10-3 and TRBJ2-2; weak D call: TRBD1 (6 bases). Trimming removed 10 bases from V and 2 bases from J, with 11 bases in between. Germline V gene sequence: CDR1 ENHRY, CDR2 SYGVKD. This CDR3 comprises 13 residues. The CDR3 bases are TGTGCCACCCGGACAGAAAACACCGGGGAGCTGTTTTTT. Its translation: CATRTENTGELFF.

The sample holds many counts of this clonotype. This sequence joins TRBV4-1 and TRBJ1-6; perhaps TRBD1 as D (6 bases). From germline, CDR1 is MGHRA and CDR2 YSYEKL. The length of the CDR3 is 17 residues. Trimming took off 5 bases at V and 7 bases at J, with 21 bases between the two ends. CDR3 nucleotide sequence: TGCGCCAGCAGCGCCCATACAGGGCGAATTGAGAATTCACCCCTCCACTTT. Amino acid sequence: CASSAHTGRIENSPLHF.